The 27 T cell receptor beta chains below all came from one sample that was sequenced in a study of blood T cells in healthy people across ages. It was with a sample-barcoded 5' primer and a J-beta primer mix that a second PCR of roughly 7 to 12 cycles was run. TCRdb itself ran the 5' RACE reads through MiXCR, one entry per CDR3 protein. The repertoire holds 1.5 million to 2 million distinct CDR3 sequences, 25% to 30% seen once, with 7.7% in the top ten. The sample consisted of blood. The receptors here all came from a woman in her twenties or thirties in good health.

The rearrangement links TRBV9 to TRBJ2-3, with 7 bases lining up with TRBD2. CDR1 and CDR2 (germline): SGDLS, YYNGEE. This CDR3 comprises 15 residues. Losses at the gene ends were 1 base for V and 2 bases for J; bases not matched to a gene: 4. The CDR3 spells CASSVTGGSTDTQYF. CDR3 nucleotides: TGTGCCAGCAGCGTAACCGGGGGGTCCACAGATACGCAGTATTTT.

The table lists this clonotype with a few counts. This rearrangement joins TRBV9 to TRBJ1-2, with a possible D match to TRBD1 (6 bases). The CDR3 contains 14 residues. Germline values: CDR1 SGDLS, CDR2 YYNGEE. Trimming stripped 4 bases from V and 7 bases from J, with 17 bases between. This CDR3 reads CASSLAGAPGGYTF. CDR3 nucleotide sequence: TGTGCCAGCAGCCTTGCAGGGGCCCCCGGTGGCTACACCTTC. Full variable domain (remainder filled in from reference TRBV9 and TRBJ1-2): DSGVTQTPKHLITATGQRVTLRCSPRSGDLSVYWYQQSLDQGLQFLIQYYNGEERAKGNILERFSAQQFPDLHSELNLSSLELGDSALYFCASSLAGAPGGYTFGSGTRLTVV.

The gene calls are TRBV12-5 and TRBJ2-5, with 14 bases that match TRBD2. Germline CDR1 reads LGHNT; CDR2 reads FRNRAP. The CDR3 runs 14 residues. After removal of 0 bases from V and 13 bases from J, the junction contained 4 bases not matched to a gene. The CDR3 loop reads CASGLVPGLAGVYF. In DNA, the CDR3 is TGTGCTAGTGGTTTGGTACCGGGACTAGCGGGAGTGTACTTC.

This clonotype has a single count. This may be a read error, as it is one base from a much larger clone. In DNA, the CDR3 is TGCGCCAGCAGCTGCGAGAGCGGGGGACACTACGAGCAGTACTTC. It specifies CASSCESGGHYEQYF. The V gene is TRBV5-1, the J gene TRBJ2-4, with 8 nucleotides matching TRBD2. Judging by the DNA end, TRBJ2-7 fits better; the J call may be wrong. Germline CDR1 and CDR2: SGHRS and YFSETQ. The CDR3 has 15 amino acids.

V usage is TRBV18 and J usage is TRBJ2-1; D is perhaps TRBD1 or TRBD2 (5 bases each). The CDR3 covers 16 residues. Germline CDR1 and CDR2: KGHSH and LQKENI. V was shortened by 5 bases and J by 6 bases, with 20 bases between the two germline ends. The CDR3 here is CASSATAARAGNEQFF. The CDR3 coding sequence is TGTGCCAGCTCAGCGACAGCGGCGAGGGCCGGCAATGAGCAGTTCTTC.

The chain combines TRBV5-6 with TRBJ2-5, with D possibly being TRBD2 (6 bases). The CDR3 covers 13 residues. The germline V and J ends were trimmed by 6 bases and 11 bases, with 20 bases remaining between them. Germline lookup yields CDR1 SGHDT and CDR2 YYEEEE. Written as DNA, the CDR3 is TGTGCCAGCACCCAACGGGAGAGTGGTTCGCAGTACTTC. Translated, it gives CASTQRESGSQYF. The full variable domain, rest sourced from reference TRBV5-6 and TRBJ2-5, is DAGVTQSPTHLIKTRGQQVTLRCSPKSGHDTVSWYQQALGQGPQFIFQYYEEEERQRGNFPDRFSGHQFPNYSSELNVNALLLGDSALYLCASTQRESGSQYFGPGTRLLVL.

The chain is built from TRBV7-2 and TRBJ2-1, with D hard to call. The CDR3 loop spans 13 amino acids. Trimming shortened V by 4 bases and J by 9 bases, and 13 bases separated the two germline ends. Germline V gives CDR1 SGHTA, CDR2 FQGNSA. CDR3 bases: TGTGCCAGCAGCTCAGGTAGTACAAGTGAGCAGTTCTTC. It is translated as CASSSGSTSEQFF.

This clonotype came up a few times. The V and J genes are TRBV2 and TRBJ2-1; 9 bases match TRBD1. The CDR3 sequence is 14 residues long. Per germline, CDR1 SNHLY and CDR2 FYNNEI. V dropped 4 bases and J dropped 7; count of bases not matched to a gene: 5. Written as DNA, the CDR3 is TGTGCCAGCAGTGGACGGGACAGGGTTAATGAGCAGTTCTTC. Its protein product is CASSGRDRVNEQFF.

This clonotype was seen ten or more times. This chain links TRBV20-1 with TRBJ2-7, with 12 positions matching TRBD1. Trimming cost V 7 bases and J 5 bases; bases outside gene matches: 12. The CDR3 extends over 15 amino acids. CDR1 is DFQATT, CDR2 SNEGSKA, per germline (reference sequence). In DNA form, the CDR3 reads TGCAGTGTTTTGGGACAGGGGGCGCTGGGAAACGAGCAGTACTTC. This translates into CSVLGQGALGNEQYF.

This clonotype was detected many times. The V and J genes are TRBV10-2 and TRBJ2-7; D may be TRBD1 or TRBD2 (6 bases each). This CDR3 is 14 amino acids long. CDR1 and CDR2 from the germline V gene are WSHSY and SAAADI. CDR3 residues: CATRGAGRDLPEYF. DNA for the CDR3: TGCGCGACGAGGGGGGCCGGCAGGGATCTCCCCGAGTACTTC.

J is TRBJ2-1 and V is TRBV2, with 7 bases lining up with TRBD1. Germline CDR1 is SNHLY and CDR2 is FYNNEI. The CDR3 covers 14 residues. Trimming at V came to 4 bases and at J to 4 bases, leaving 4 bases not matched to a gene. The CDR3 here is CASSVGQIYNEQFF. DNA for the CDR3: TGTGCCAGCAGTGTGGGACAGATTTACAATGAGCAGTTCTTC.

The gene calls are TRBV4-1 and TRBJ2-3; D may be TRBD2 (5 bases). With 0 bases removed from V and 2 bases from J, the gap between germline ends came to 15 bases. The CDR3 is made up of 17 amino acids. Germline values: CDR1 MGHRA, CDR2 YSYEKL. CDR3 in DNA: TGCGCCAGCAGCCAAGATCGGGAACAGTTCCTCACAGATACGCAGTATTTT. It translates to CASSQDREQFLTDTQYF.

This clonotype was observed a handful of times. The chain is built from TRBV5-1 and TRBJ2-7; 8 bases are shared with TRBD1. Germline V gene data show CDR1 as SGHRS and CDR2 as YFSETQ. The CDR3 runs to 16 residues. With V trimmed by 5 bases and J by 6 bases, 16 bases remained unmatched. The CDR3 sequence: CASSTDRGLRGLEQYF. DNA of the CDR3: TGCGCCAGCAGTACCGACAGGGGCCTTAGGGGCCTCGAGCAGTACTTC.

This clonotype was found many times. The chain links TRBV6-5 to TRBJ2-7; TRBD2 matches 9 bases. The CDR3 runs to 15 residues. V shed 6 bases, J shed 7 bases, and the junction held 13 bases outside the gene matches. The germline gives CDR1 MNHEY, CDR2 SVGAGI. The CDR3 nucleotides read TGTGCCAGCAGCTCCAGCTATGGGCTAGCGGGGGAGCAGTACTTC. Protein: CASSSSYGLAGEQYF.

J is TRBJ2-3 and V is TRBV7-9; maybe TRBD1 (6 bases). This CDR3 comprises 16 residues. V was shortened by 5 bases and J by 2 bases, with 17 bases between the two germline ends. Looked up from germline, CDR1 is SEHNR and CDR2 is FQNEAQ (reference sequence). In nucleotides, the CDR3 is TGTGCCAGCAGCCTCGGACAGATTGGAGACACAGATACGCAGTATTTT. Translating it yields CASSLGQIGDTDTQYF.

The chain links TRBV18 to TRBJ2-7, with D possibly TRBD1 on 6 matching bases. The germline gives CDR1 KGHSH, CDR2 LQKENI. The CDR3 length is 16 residues. With 1 base removed from V and 3 bases from J, the gap between germline ends came to 16 bases. CDR3 sequence: CASSPRGDTGLYEQYF. CDR3 nucleotides: TGTGCCAGCTCACCACGGGGCGATACAGGGCTCTACGAGCAGTACTTC.

The table lists this clonotype with many counts. The chain joins TRBV29-1 to TRBJ1-1; D possibly corresponds to TRBD1 (6 bases). The length of the CDR3 is 12 residues. V gave up 3 bases and J gave up 4 bases, with 9 bases separating them. Per the germline V gene, CDR1 is SQVTM and CDR2 is ANQGSEA. In DNA form, the CDR3 reads TGCAGCGTTGACCAGGGGTTCACTGAAGCTTTCTTT. It specifies CSVDQGFTEAFF.

V gene TRBV6-2 or TRBV6-3 combines with J gene TRBJ2-1; 9 nucleotides line up with TRBD2. The CDR3 has 17 amino acids. Germline V gives CDR1 MNHEY, CDR2 SVGEGT. With 0 bases clipped from V and 3 bases from J, the junction kept 6 bases outside the gene matches. The CDR3: CASSYSIVAGVYNEQFF. The CDR3 DNA reads as TGTGCCAGCAGTTACTCGATTGTAGCGGGGGTCTACAATGAGCAGTTCTTC.

In this sample, this clonotype turned up a few times. Mismatch with germline at one junction end may stem from a read error. This chain uses TRBV7-2 with TRBJ2-1; D possibly corresponds to TRBD1 (6 bases). The germline V gene has CDR1 SGHTA and CDR2 FQGNSA. The CDR3 spans 14 residues. The CDR3, as DNA: TGTGCCAACAGCTGGATGGTCAGGGGAGAAGAGCAGTTCTTC. It translates to CANSWMVRGEEQFF.

The V gene is TRBV9, the J gene TRBJ1-2; D gene unclear. The CDR3 sequence is 16 residues long. CDR1 and CDR2 (germline): SGDLS, YYNGEE. The V and J ends lost 0 bases and 2 bases respectively, with 14 bases between them. The CDR3 bases are TGTGCCAGCAGCGTAGTACCGTCTCGGCAGAACTATGGCTACACCTTC. Translating it yields CASSVVPSRQNYGYTF.

To note about this clonotype: A far larger clone is off by one base, so a read error is likely. The chain carries TRBV12-3 or TRBV12-4 and TRBJ2-7; 8 nucleotides line up with TRBD1. The CDR3 has 14 residues. The CDR3 loop is CVSSLGTGLYEQYF. The DNA for the CDR3 is TGTGTCAGCAGTTTAGGGACAGGCCTCTACGAGCAGTACTTC.

The genes are TRBV24-1 and TRBJ1-2; D unclear. Between the trimmed V and J ends, which lost 7 bases and 8 bases, there was a span of 13 bases. Germline lookup yields CDR1 KGHDR and CDR2 SFDVKD. This CDR3 region has 12 residues. CDR3 sequence: CATSNFKEGYTF. In nucleotides, the CDR3 is TGTGCCACCAGCAATTTTAAGGAGGGCTACACCTTC.

Only a few counts were recorded for this clonotype. This chain connects TRBV20-1 to TRBJ2-2; maybe TRBD2 (5 bases). This CDR3 region has 12 residues. V lost 5 bases and J 3 bases, leaving 7 bases between the germline ends. The germline V gene has CDR1 DFQATT and CDR2 SNEGSKA (reference sequence). The CDR3 is CSASGDTGELFF. CDR3 nucleotide sequence: TGCAGTGCTTCCGGGGACACCGGGGAGCTGTTTTTT.

This clonotype was counted only a few times. This chain links TRBV15 with TRBJ2-3; TRBD2 agrees at 7 bases. Germline loops: CDR1 LNHNV, CDR2 YYDKDF (reference sequence). The CDR3 covers 14 residues. After removal of 3 bases from V and 4 bases from J, the junction contained 4 bases not matched to a gene. This CDR3 is CATSSRLAPDTQYF. CDR3 DNA sequence: TGTGCCACCAGCAGTAGACTAGCTCCAGATACGCAGTATTTT.

In the case of this clonotype: A much larger clone is a single base away; this may be a read error. The V and J genes are TRBV28 and TRBJ1-2, with TRBD1 identical over 7 bases. This CDR3 contains 14 residues. Per the germline V gene, CDR1 is MDHEN and CDR2 is SYDVKM. CDR3 sequence: CACSLNPTGDGYTF. The CDR3 nucleotides are TGTGCCTGCAGTTTAAACCCCACAGGGGATGGCTACACCTTC.

To note about this clonotype: One junction end does not reproduce the germline sequence, and a read error may be involved. The genes are TRBV5-1 and TRBJ2-1; D possibly corresponds to TRBD2 (6 bases). The germline V gene has CDR1 SGHRS and CDR2 YFSETQ. The CDR3 totals 15 residues. CDR3 region: CASRGMRASCNEQFF. Here the CDR3 DNA reads TGCGCCAGCCGGGGGATGAGGGCCTCCTGCAATGAGCAGTTCTTC.

In this sample, this clonotype turned up a few times. The V gene is TRBV20-1, the J gene TRBJ2-7; D is perhaps TRBD1 (7 bases). Deletions cut 5 bases from V and 2 bases from J, with 13 bases between. This CDR3 comprises 13 residues. CDR1 and CDR2 (germline): DFQATT, SNEGSKA (reference sequence). The CDR3 DNA reads TGCAGTGCTGGGGGGACAGAGGCCTACGAGCAGTACTTC. This gives the protein CSAGGTEAYEQYF.